A selection of T cell receptor beta chains follows, all from one sample in a study of cytomegalovirus exposure and HLA in healthy donors. The protocol was immunoSEQ multiplex PCR, while the TCRdb copy is restricted to in-frame clones and leaves out a portion. The sample totals 200,000 or so clones; its top ten clones hold around 0.7%. Sequencing was performed on PBMCs. The source of these receptors is a boy between 10 and 17 years old in good health and CMV-seronegative. Both conserved end residues are part of each CDR3. A D gene is named only where the DNA matches it firmly.

V: TRBV5-4
D: TRBD1
J: TRBJ2-1
CDR3: CASAWGTGSYNEQFF
DNA: TGTGCCAGCGCCTGGGGGACAGGGAGCTACAATGAGCAGTTCTTC

V: TRBV28
D: TRBD1
J: TRBJ2-7
CDR3: CASSLLDRVYEQYF
DNA: TGTGCCAGCAGTTTATTAGACAGGGTTTACGAGCAGTACTTC

V: TRBV5-4
D: .
J: TRBJ1-1
CDR3: CASSLVGEIAEAFF
DNA: TGTGCCAGCAGCTTGGTCGGGGAAATCGCTGAAGCTTTCTTT

V: TRBV7-3
D: TRBD2
J: TRBJ2-3
CDR3: CASSSGLSTDTQYF
DNA: TGTGCCAGCAGCTCGGGACTATCCACAGATACGCAGTATTTT

V: TRBV7-8
D: TRBD1
J: TRBJ1-1
CDR3: CASSPSTGVNTEAFF
DNA: TGTGCCAGCAGCCCATCGACAGGGGTGAACACTGAAGCTTTCTTT

V: TRBV9
D: .
J: TRBJ2-6
CDR3: CASSVGPRQSGANVLTF
DNA: TGTGCCAGCAGCGTAGGTCCTCGCCAGTCTGGGGCCAACGTCCTGACTTTC

V: TRBV6-1
D: .
J: TRBJ2-3
CDR3: CASSETVYRDTDTQYF
DNA: TGTGCCAGCAGTGAAACGGTATATCGGGACACAGATACGCAGTATTTT

V: TRBV7-2
D: .
J: TRBJ2-5
CDR3: CASSLDPSWPETQYF
DNA: TGTGCCAGCAGCTTAGATCCTAGCTGGCCAGAGACCCAGTACTTC

V: TRBV5-4
D: TRBD1
J: TRBJ1-6
CDR3: CASSADRGNSPLHF
DNA: TGTGCCAGCAGCGCTGACAGGGGGAATTCACCCCTCCACTTT

V: TRBV30
D: TRBD1
J: TRBJ1-4
CDR3: CAGQGSEKLFF
DNA: TGTGCGGGACAGGGCAGTGAAAAACTGTTTTTT

V: TRBV30
D: .
J: TRBJ2-5
CDR3: CAWSALRGTQYF
DNA: TGTGCCTGGAGTGCACTCCGGGGGACCCAGTACTTC

V: TRBV9
D: .
J: TRBJ1-6
CDR3: CASSGGGNSPLHF
DNA: TGTGCCAGCAGCGGGGGGGGGAATTCACCCCTCCACTTT

V: TRBV5-4
D: .
J: TRBJ2-5
CDR3: CASSSHGTSQETQYF
DNA: TGTGCCAGCAGCTCCCACGGTACTTCACAAGAGACCCAGTACTTC

V: TRBV2
D: TRBD1
J: TRBJ1-5
CDR3: CASREGQGGFQPQHF
DNA: TGTGCCAGCAGAGAGGGACAGGGAGGGTTTCAGCCCCAGCATTTT

V: TRBV5-1
D: TRBD2
J: TRBJ2-7
CDR3: CASSYTTSVEQYF
DNA: TGCGCCAGCAGCTATACAACTAGCGTCGAGCAGTACTTC

V: TRBV7-8
D: .
J: TRBJ2-7
CDR3: CASSLARNPTYEQYF
DNA: TGTGCCAGCAGCTTAGCGCGGAATCCTACCTACGAGCAGTACTTC

V: TRBV7-2
D: .
J: TRBJ1-2
CDR3: CASSLVGRDYGYTF
DNA: TGTGCCAGCAGCTTAGTAGGGAGGGACTATGGCTACACCTTC

V: TRBV30
D: .
J: TRBJ1-2
CDR3: CARWDILYGYTF
DNA: TGTGCCAGATGGGACATCCTCTATGGCTACACCTTC

V: TRBV27
D: TRBD1
J: TRBJ1-2
CDR3: CASLTGTGGYTF
DNA: TGTGCCAGCCTTACCGGGACAGGTGGCTACACCTTC

V: TRBV7-6
D: .
J: TRBJ2-1
CDR3: CASTSGSVYNEQFF
DNA: TGTGCCAGCACCTCCGGGAGCGTCTACAATGAGCAGTTCTTC

V: TRBV28
D: TRBD2
J: TRBJ2-5
CDR3: CASAEIAGAGETQYF
DNA: TGTGCGAGCGCGGAAATAGCGGGGGCCGGGGAGACCCAGTACTTC

V: TRBV4-2
D: .
J: TRBJ1-1
CDR3: CASSQPTAMNTEAFF
DNA: TGTGCCAGCAGCCAGCCGACTGCTATGAACACTGAAGCTTTCTTT

V: TRBV5-1
D: TRBD2
J: TRBJ2-1
CDR3: CASLAGGTYNEQFF
DNA: TGCGCCAGCCTGGCGGGGGGTACCTACAATGAGCAGTTCTTC

V: TRBV7-3
D: TRBD2
J: TRBJ2-1
CDR3: CASSPELAGSYNEQFF
DNA: TGTGCCAGCAGCCCAGAACTAGCGGGCTCCTACAATGAGCAGTTCTTC

V: TRBV29-1
D: .
J: TRBJ1-5
CDR3: CSVQAGNQPQHF
DNA: TGCAGCGTTCAGGCAGGAAATCAGCCCCAGCATTTT

V: TRBV28
D: .
J: TRBJ1-4
CDR3: CASSYDRYWDEKLFF
DNA: TGTGCCAGCAGCTACGACAGGTATTGGGATGAAAAACTGTTTTTT

V: TRBV10-1
D: TRBD1
J: TRBJ1-1
CDR3: CASSEGTGGTNTEAFF
DNA: TGCGCCAGCAGTGAGGGGACAGGGGGGACGAACACTGAAGCTTTCTTT

V: TRBV13
D: TRBD2
J: TRBJ2-7
CDR3: CASSPRLAGDYEQYF
DNA: TGTGCCAGCAGCCCCAGGCTAGCGGGGGACTACGAGCAGTACTTC

V: TRBV2
D: TRBD1
J: TRBJ1-5
CDR3: CASRGTGSNQPQHF
DNA: TGTGCCAGCAGGGGGACAGGGTCCAATCAGCCCCAGCATTTT

V: TRBV7-2
D: .
J: TRBJ1-2
CDR3: CASSLGGSDYYGYTF
DNA: TGTGCCAGCAGCTTAGGTGGCAGCGACTACTATGGCTACACCTTC

V: TRBV27
D: .
J: TRBJ2-7
CDR3: CASSFMGSGEQYF
DNA: TGTGCCAGCAGTTTCATGGGGAGCGGCGAGCAGTACTTC

V: TRBV2
D: TRBD1
J: TRBJ2-6
CDR3: CASSETGTGDPGANVLTF
DNA: TGTGCCAGCAGTGAAACCGGGACAGGGGACCCAGGGGCCAACGTCCTGACTTTC

V: TRBV28
D: TRBD1
J: TRBJ2-3
CDR3: CASSASRQGADTQYF
DNA: TGTGCCAGCAGTGCATCTCGACAGGGGGCAGATACGCAGTATTTT

V: TRBV7-9
D: .
J: TRBJ2-7
CDR3: CASSPLSKYEQYF
DNA: TGTGCCAGCAGCCCCCTCTCGAAGTACGAGCAGTACTTC

V: TRBV6-6
D: TRBD1
J: TRBJ1-2
CDR3: CASSYSGTGSGYTF
DNA: TGTGCCAGCAGTTACTCGGGGACAGGGTCCGGCTACACCTTC

V: TRBV11-3
D: .
J: TRBJ2-3
CDR3: CASSLPGTDTQYF
DNA: TGTGCCAGCAGCCTTCCCGGCACAGATACGCAGTATTTT

V: TRBV6-1
D: TRBD1
J: TRBJ1-2
CDR3: CASSEVTGGAGGYTF
DNA: TGTGCCAGCAGTGAAGTAACAGGGGGCGCGGGGGGCTACACCTTC

V: TRBV2
D: .
J: TRBJ1-5
CDR3: CASSESRGDSNQPQHF
DNA: TGTGCCAGCAGTGAATCCAGAGGTGATAGCAATCAGCCCCAGCATTTT

V: TRBV19
D: .
J: TRBJ2-7
CDR3: CASSADPPYEQYF
DNA: TGTGCCAGTAGCGCAGATCCTCCCTACGAGCAGTACTTC

V: TRBV20-1
D: .
J: TRBJ1-2
CDR3: CSAQTGETGMF
DNA: TGCAGTGCCCAAACTGGGGAGACAGGCATGTTC

V: TRBV27
D: TRBD1
J: TRBJ2-7
CDR3: CASKQGGHEQYF
DNA: TGTGCCAGCAAACAGGGGGGCCACGAGCAGTACTTC

V: TRBV6-6
D: TRBD2
J: TRBJ2-3
CDR3: CASRQLAGTDTQYF
DNA: TGTGCCAGCAGGCAACTAGCGGGTACAGATACGCAGTATTTT

V: TRBV5-4
D: TRBD1
J: TRBJ1-4
CDR3: CASSSYTGGDEKLFF
DNA: TGTGCCAGCAGTTCATATACAGGGGGCGATGAAAAACTGTTTTTT

V: TRBV2
D: .
J: TRBJ1-5
CDR3: CASSRTSSTSNQPQHF
DNA: TGTGCCAGCAGTCGGACAAGCTCCACTAGCAATCAGCCCCAGCATTTT

V: TRBV7-3
D: .
J: TRBJ1-1
CDR3: CASSLLGGTEAFF
DNA: TGTGCCAGCAGCTTACTCGGGGGGACTGAAGCTTTCTTT